The T cell receptor beta chain described here comes from a study of blood T cell repertoires in COVID-19. Clones were sequenced by immunoSEQ multiplex PCR, and TCRdb holds only the in-frame ones, with some missing. The sample includes around 250,000 clones, 70% to 90% of them seen just once. Germline V gene data show CDR1 as MNHEY and CDR2 as SVGAGI. The CDR3 runs to 14 residues. V was trimmed by 3 bases and J by 2 bases, leaving 11 bases between them. This clonotype was sampled from a young man with active or convalescent COVID-19. The sample was peripheral blood. V and J are TRBV6-5 and TRBJ2-7; D might be TRBD2 (6 bases). Here the CDR3 DNA reads TGTGCCAGCAGTTATCGGGGGACCGCCTACGAGCAGTACTTC. As protein: CASSYRGTAYEQYF.